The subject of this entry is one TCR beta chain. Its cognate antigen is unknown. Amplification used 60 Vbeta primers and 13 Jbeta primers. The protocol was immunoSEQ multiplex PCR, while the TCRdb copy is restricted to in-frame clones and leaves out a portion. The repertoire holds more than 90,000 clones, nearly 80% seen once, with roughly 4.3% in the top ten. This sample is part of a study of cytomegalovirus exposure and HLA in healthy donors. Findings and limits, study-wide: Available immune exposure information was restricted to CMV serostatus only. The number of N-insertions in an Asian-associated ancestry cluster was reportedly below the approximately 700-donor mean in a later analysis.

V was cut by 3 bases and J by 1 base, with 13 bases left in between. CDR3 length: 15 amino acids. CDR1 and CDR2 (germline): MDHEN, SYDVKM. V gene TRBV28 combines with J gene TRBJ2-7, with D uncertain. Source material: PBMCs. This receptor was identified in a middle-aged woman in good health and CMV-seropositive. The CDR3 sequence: CASSFRANVSYEQYF. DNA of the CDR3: TGTGCCAGCAGTTTCCGAGCAAATGTATCCTACGAGCAGTACTTC.